The text below deals with one T cell receptor beta chain. Germline CDR1 and CDR2: SGHTA and FQGNSA. This CDR3 spans 14 amino acids. V was trimmed by 3 bases and J by 2 bases, leaving 8 bases between them. Followed longitudinally, the Seattle patients had been enrolled during active infection. As processed by the authors: How many nucleated cells were present was estimated from reference gene primer amplification. Clones were sequenced by immunoSEQ multiplex PCR, and TCRdb holds only the in-frame ones, with some missing. V, J and clone size are those of that table, while D and trimming were read from the DNA. The sample has some 190,000 clones, over 65% seen once. This sample stems from a study of blood T cell repertoires in COVID-19. About the study: Sites in the United States, Italy and Spain provided acute and convalescent COVID-19 samples. PBMCs, B-cell-depleted T cells, or T cells were the source of the cDNA or gDNA that made up the material.

The sequencing input was peripheral blood. The chain combines TRBV7-2 with TRBJ1-5; D is ambiguous. The origin of this receptor is a person between 65 and 80 years old with COVID-19, enrolled during active disease. DNA for the CDR3: TGTGCCAGCAGCTTGCGACGGGGCAATCAGCCCCAGCATTTT. Translating gives CASSLRRGNQPQHF.